The sample holds a few counts of the clone carrying this T cell receptor (beta chain). The V and J ends lost 4 bases and 4 bases respectively, with 14 bases between them. The length of the CDR3 is 15 residues. Germline V CDR1 and CDR2: SGHDT, YYEEEE. TCRdb re-called the RT-PCR reads with MiXCR, one entry per CDR3 protein. The top ten clones hold roughly 2.8% of a sample with some 540,000 distinct CDR3 sequences, around 25% of them seen once. The sample belongs to a study of response to subunit inactivated influenza vaccine. These data also featured in a second study, about T cells expressing NK-cell markers. That source reports: TCR beta libraries carry UMIs added by 5'RACE template switching. Sorted CD3+CD56-NKG2C+, CD3+CD56+NKG2C+ and CD3+CD56+NKG2C- T cells supplied the TCR beta repertoires. HCMV specificity of the expanded NKG2C+ T cell clones stayed unclear.

This material consisted of CD4+ T cells sorted from PBMCs, taken about 12 days after vaccination. This sequence originates from a man aged 50 to 59 who received an inactivated influenza vaccine. The chain links TRBV5-6 to TRBJ1-4; D is unresolved. In DNA, the CDR3 is TGTGCCAGCAGCATCCGGGCCGCACGTAATGAAAAACTGTTTTTT. It yields the protein CASSIRAARNEKLFF.